A selection of T cell receptor beta chains follows, all from one sample in a study of CD8 T cells in ankylosing spondylitis. TCRdb ran MiXCR on the 5' RACE reads and lists one entry per CDR3 protein. Of tens of thousands of distinct CDR3 sequences listed, around 27% were seen once; the top ten hold around 59%. The sequenced sample consisted of blood, either unsorted or a sorted T cell fraction (not recorded which). These receptors originate from a male donor with ankylosing spondylitis or in good health (not recorded which). Each CDR3 is given with its conserved first and last residue. D genes are given only for firm matches. Some rows have no size entry. The others give once, few or many, or a class for an expanded clone.

j_gene,abundance,d_gene,v_gene,CDR3aa,CDR3nt
TRBJ1-5,NA,TRBD1,TRBV5-1,CASAQQGGDQPQHF,TGCGCCAGCGCACAACAGGGGGGGGATCAGCCCCAGCATTTT
TRBJ1-4,NA,NA,TRBV7-2,CASSPRQDGEKLFF,TGTGCCAGCAGCCCCCGACAGGACGGTGAAAAACTGTTTTTT
TRBJ2-1,NA,TRBD1,TRBV7-8,CASSQITRTGRTKGYNEQFF,TGTGCCAGCAGCCAGATCACACGGACAGGAAGGACAAAGGGGTACAATGAGCAGTTCTTC
TRBJ2-1,few,NA,TRBV24-1,CATSDPDRPAANEQFF,TGTGCCACCAGTGACCCCGACAGGCCGGCAGCGAATGAGCAGTTCTTC
TRBJ1-3,NA,NA,TRBV5-1,CASSLDASDQGNTIYF,TGCGCCAGCAGCTTGGACGCCAGTGACCAAGGAAACACCATATATTTT
TRBJ1-2,NA,NA,TRBV7-9,CASSLDPLSLGYTF,TGTGCCAGCAGCTTAGATCCTCTTTCTCTGGGCTACACCTTC
TRBJ1-3,few,NA,TRBV5-1,CASSTTGSSGNTIYF,TGCGCCAGCAGCACGACAGGAAGCTCTGGAAACACCATATATTTT
TRBJ1-5,NA,TRBD1,TRBV24-1,CATSEETGGGNQPQHF,TGTGCCACCAGTGAGGAGACAGGGGGTGGCAATCAGCCCCAGCATTTT
TRBJ2-7,few,NA,TRBV5-1,CASSLVVGSGEQYF,TGCGCCAGCAGCTTGGTGGTGGGATCGGGCGAGCAGTACTTC
TRBJ2-3,many,NA,TRBV29-1,CSGTEGTDTQYF,TGCAGCGGTACGGAGGGCACAGATACGCAGTATTTT
TRBJ2-7,few,NA,TRBV3-1,CASSQAGDGAYEQYF,TGTGCCAGCAGCCAAGCAGGAGACGGGGCCTACGAGCAGTACTTC
TRBJ2-1,NA,TRBD1,TRBV7-2,CASSLGQGAHNEQFF,TGTGCCAGCAGCTTAGGACAGGGAGCCCACAATGAGCAGTTCTTC
TRBJ2-1,few,TRBD2,TRBV7-6,CASSSPSPGLAGGLYSYNDGQFF,TGTGCCAGCAGCTCCCCATCTCCGGGACTAGCGGGAGGGTTATATTCCTACAACGACGGGCAATTCTTC
TRBJ1-2,NA,NA,TRBV6-1,CASSPITVGGNYGYTF,TGTGCCAGCAGCCCAATTACGGTGGGGGGAAATTATGGCTACACCTTC
TRBJ2-5,few,NA,TRBV11-2,CASSLGSQDWETQYF,TGTGCCAGCAGCTTAGGATCTCAGGATTGGGAGACCCAGTACTTC
TRBJ2-3,few,NA,TRBV7-8,CASSSRRTDTDTQYF,TGTGCCAGCAGCTCCCGCCGGACAGACACAGATACGCAGTATTTT
TRBJ2-5,many,NA,TRBV18,CATSLNGETQYF,TGTGCCACCTCTTTAAATGGCGAGACCCAGTACTTC
TRBJ2-3,many,NA,TRBV7-9,CASSRFSDTQYF,TGTGCCAGCAGCCGATTCAGTGATACGCAGTATTTT
TRBJ2-1,NA,TRBD2,TRBV12-3/TRBV12-4,CASSFKTSGTGEQFF,TGTGCCAGCAGTTTCAAGACTAGCGGGACGGGTGAGCAGTTCTTC